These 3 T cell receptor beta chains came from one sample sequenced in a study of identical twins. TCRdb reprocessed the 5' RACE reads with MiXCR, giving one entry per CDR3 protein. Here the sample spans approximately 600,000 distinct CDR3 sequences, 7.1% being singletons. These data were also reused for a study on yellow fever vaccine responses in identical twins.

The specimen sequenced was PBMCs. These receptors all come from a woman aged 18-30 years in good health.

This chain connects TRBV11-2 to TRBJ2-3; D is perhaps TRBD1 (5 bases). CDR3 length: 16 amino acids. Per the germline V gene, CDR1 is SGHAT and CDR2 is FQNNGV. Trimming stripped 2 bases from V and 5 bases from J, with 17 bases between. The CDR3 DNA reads TGTGCCAGCAGCTTAAGATTTGACCTCCAGGGAGATACGCAGTATTTT. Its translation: CASSLRFDLQGDTQYF.

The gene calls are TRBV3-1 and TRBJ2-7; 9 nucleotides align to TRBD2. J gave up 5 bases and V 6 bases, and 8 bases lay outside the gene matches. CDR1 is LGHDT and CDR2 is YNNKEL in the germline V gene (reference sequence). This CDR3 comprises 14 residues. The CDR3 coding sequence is TGTGCCAGCAGTCCGGGACTAGCTTCCGACGAGCAGTACTTC. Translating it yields CASSPGLASDEQYF.

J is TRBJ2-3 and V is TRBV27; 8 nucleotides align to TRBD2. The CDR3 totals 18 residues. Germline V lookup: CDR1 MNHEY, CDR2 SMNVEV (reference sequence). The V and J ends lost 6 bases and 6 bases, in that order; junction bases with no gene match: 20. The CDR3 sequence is CASSEPPAAGRVYDTQYF. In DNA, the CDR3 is TGTGCCAGCAGCGAACCCCCAGCGGCCGGGAGGGTGTACGATACGCAGTATTTT.